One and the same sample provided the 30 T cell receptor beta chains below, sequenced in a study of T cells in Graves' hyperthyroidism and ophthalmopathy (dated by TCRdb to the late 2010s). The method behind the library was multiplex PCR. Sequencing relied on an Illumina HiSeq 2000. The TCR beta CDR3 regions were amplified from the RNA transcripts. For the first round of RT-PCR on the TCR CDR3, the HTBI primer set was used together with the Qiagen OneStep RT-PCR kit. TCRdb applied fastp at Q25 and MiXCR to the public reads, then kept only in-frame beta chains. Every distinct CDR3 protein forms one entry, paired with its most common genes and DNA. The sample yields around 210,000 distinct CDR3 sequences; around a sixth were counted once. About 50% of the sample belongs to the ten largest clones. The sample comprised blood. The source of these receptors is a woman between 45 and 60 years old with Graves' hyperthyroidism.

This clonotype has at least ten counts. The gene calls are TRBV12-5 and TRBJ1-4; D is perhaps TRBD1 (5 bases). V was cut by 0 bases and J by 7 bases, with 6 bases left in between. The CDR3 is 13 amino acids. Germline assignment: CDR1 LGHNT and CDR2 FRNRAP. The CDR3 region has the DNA TGTGCTAGTGGTTTGGTAGGGGTTGAAAAACTGTTTTTT. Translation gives CASGLVGVEKLFF.

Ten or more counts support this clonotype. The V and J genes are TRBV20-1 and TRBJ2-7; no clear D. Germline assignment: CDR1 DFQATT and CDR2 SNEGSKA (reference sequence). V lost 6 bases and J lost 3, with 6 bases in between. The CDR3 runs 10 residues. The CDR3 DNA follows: TGCAGTGCGAGTAACTACGAGCAGTACTTC. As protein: CSASNYEQYF.

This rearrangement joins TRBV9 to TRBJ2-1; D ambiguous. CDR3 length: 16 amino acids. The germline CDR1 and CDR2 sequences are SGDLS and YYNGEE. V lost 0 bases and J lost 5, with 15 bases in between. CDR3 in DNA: TGTGCCAGCAGCGTAGAAATTTCCCGGCGCAACAATGAGCAGTTCTTC. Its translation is CASSVEISRRNNEQFF.

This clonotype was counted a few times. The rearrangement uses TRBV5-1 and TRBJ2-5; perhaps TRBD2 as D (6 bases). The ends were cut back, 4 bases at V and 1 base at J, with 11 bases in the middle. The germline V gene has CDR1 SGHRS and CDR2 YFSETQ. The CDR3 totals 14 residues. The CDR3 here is CASSQNSGQETQYF. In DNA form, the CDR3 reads TGCGCCAGCAGCCAGAATAGCGGCCAAGAGACCCAGTACTTC.

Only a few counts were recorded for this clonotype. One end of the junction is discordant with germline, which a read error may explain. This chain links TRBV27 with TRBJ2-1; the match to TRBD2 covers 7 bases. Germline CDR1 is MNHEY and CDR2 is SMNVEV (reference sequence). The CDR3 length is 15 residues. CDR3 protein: CASRIGGTKYNKQFF. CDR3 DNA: TGTGCCAGTAGAATCGGAGGGACTAAATACAATAAGCAGTTCTTC.

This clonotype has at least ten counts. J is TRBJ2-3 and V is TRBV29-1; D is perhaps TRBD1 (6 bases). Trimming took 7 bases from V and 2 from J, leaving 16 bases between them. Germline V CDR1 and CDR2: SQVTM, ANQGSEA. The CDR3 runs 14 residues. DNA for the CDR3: TGCAGCGGGAACCGGGACACGAACACAGATACGCAGTATTTT. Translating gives CSGNRDTNTDTQYF.

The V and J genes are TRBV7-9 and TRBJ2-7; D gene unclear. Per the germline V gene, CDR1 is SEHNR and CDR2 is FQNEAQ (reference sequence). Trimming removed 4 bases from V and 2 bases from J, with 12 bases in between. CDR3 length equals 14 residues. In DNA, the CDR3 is TGTGCCAGCAGCTCTCATACTGTAACCTACGAGCAGTACTTC. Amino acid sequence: CASSSHTVTYEQYF.

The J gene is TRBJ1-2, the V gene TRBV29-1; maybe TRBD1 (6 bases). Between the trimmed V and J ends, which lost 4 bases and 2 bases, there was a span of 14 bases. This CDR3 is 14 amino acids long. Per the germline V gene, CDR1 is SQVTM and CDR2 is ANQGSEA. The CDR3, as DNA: TGCAGCGTTGGTCTGGGGGCCCTAAACTATGGCTACACCTTC. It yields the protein CSVGLGALNYGYTF. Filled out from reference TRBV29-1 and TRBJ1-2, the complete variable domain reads SAVISQKPSRDICQRGTSLTIQCQVDSQVTMMFWYRQQPGQSLTLIATANQGSEATYESGFVIDKFPISRPNLTFSTLTVSNMSPEDSSIYLCSVGLGALNYGYTFGSGTRLTVV.

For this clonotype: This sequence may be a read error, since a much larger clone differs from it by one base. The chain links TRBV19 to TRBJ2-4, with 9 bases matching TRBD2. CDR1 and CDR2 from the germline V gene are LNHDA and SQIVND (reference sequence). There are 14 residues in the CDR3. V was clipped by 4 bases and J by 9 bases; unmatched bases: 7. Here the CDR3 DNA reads TGTGCCAGTAGTACCGGGACTAGCCTGGGCATTCAGTACTTC. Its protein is CASSTGTSLGIQYF. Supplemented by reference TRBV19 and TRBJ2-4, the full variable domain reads DGGITQSPKYLFRKEGQNVTLSCEQNLNHDAMYWYRQDPGQGLRLIYYSQIVNDFQKGDIAEGYSVSREKKESFPLTVTSAQKNPTAFYLCASSTGTSLGIQYFGAGTRLSVL.

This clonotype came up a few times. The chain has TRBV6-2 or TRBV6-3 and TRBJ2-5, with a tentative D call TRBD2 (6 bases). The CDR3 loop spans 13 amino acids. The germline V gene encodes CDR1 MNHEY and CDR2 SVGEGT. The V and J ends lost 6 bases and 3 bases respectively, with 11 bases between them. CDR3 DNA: TGTGCCAGCAGGTCCGGAGGGAAAGAGACCCAGTACTTC. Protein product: CASRSGGKETQYF.

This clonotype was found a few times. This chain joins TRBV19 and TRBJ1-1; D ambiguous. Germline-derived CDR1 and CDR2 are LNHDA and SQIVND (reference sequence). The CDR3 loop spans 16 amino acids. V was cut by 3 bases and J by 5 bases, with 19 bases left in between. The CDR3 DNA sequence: TGTGCCAGTAGTATCGGGATCCAGGACGGAGAAACTGAAGCTTTCTTT. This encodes CASSIGIQDGETEAFF.

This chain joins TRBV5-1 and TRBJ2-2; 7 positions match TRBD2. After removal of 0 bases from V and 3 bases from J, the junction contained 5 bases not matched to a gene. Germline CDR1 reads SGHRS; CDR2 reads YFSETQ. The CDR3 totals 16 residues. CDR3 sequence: CASSLGLAGYTGELFF. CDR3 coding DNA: TGCGCCAGCAGCTTGGGACTAGCCGGATACACCGGGGAGCTGTTTTTT.

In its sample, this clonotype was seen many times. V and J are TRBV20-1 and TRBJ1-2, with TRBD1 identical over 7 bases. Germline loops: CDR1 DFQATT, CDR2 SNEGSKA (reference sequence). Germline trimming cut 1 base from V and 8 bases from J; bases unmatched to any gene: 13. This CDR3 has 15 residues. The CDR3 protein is CSARGDGTVYPGYTF. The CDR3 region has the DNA TGCAGTGCTAGAGGCGACGGGACAGTCTATCCGGGCTACACCTTC.

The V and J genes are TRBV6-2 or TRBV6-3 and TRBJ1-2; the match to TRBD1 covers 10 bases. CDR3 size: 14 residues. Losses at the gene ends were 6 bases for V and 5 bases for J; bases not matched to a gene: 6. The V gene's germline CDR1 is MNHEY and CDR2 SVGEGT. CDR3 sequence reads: CASRRQGASYGYTF. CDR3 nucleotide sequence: TGTGCCAGCAGACGACAGGGGGCTAGTTATGGCTACACCTTC.

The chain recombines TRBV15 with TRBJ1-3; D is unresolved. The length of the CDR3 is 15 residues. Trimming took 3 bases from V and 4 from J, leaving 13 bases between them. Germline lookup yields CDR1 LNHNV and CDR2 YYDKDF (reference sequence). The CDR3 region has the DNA TGTGCCACCAGCAGGGACCGCGTCGGGGGAAACACCATATATTTT. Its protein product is CATSRDRVGGNTIYF. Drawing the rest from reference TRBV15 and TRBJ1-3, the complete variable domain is DAMVIQNPRYQVTQFGKPVTLSCSQTLNHNVMYWYQQKSSQAPKLLFHYYDKDFNNEADTPDNFQSRRPNTSFCFLDIRSPGLGDTAMYLCATSRDRVGGNTIYFGEGSWLTVV.

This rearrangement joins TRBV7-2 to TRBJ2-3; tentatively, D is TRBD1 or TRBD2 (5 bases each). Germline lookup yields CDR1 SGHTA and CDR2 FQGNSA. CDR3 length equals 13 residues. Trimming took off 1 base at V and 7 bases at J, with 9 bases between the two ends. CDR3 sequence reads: CASSLEGRHTQYF. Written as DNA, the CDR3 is TGTGCCAGCAGCTTAGAGGGGAGACATACGCAGTATTTT.

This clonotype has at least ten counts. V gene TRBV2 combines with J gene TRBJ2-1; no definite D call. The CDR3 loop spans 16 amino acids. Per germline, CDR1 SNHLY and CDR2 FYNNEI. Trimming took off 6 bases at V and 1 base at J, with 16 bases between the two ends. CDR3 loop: CASSPERLLSYNEQFF. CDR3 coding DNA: TGTGCCAGCAGCCCCGAACGACTGCTGTCCTACAATGAGCAGTTCTTC.

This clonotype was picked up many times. The CDR3: CSAPRTSGLFYEQYF. The CDR3 DNA sequence: TGCAGTGCCCCTAGGACTAGCGGATTATTCTACGAGCAGTACTTC. The V call is TRBV20-1, the J call TRBJ2-7; TRBD2 matches at 10 bases. The CDR3 has 15 residues. The V segment lost 6 bases and the J segment 3 bases; nucleotides outside the gene matches: 11. Germline V lookup: CDR1 DFQATT, CDR2 SNEGSKA (reference sequence).

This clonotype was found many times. CDR3 amino acids: CAWGRQGIPRAEAFF. In DNA form, the CDR3 reads TGTGCCTGGGGTAGACAGGGGATCCCCCGCGCTGAAGCTTTCTTT. This chain links TRBV30 with TRBJ1-1; TRBD1 aligns across 8 bases. Looked up from germline, CDR1 is GTSNPN and CDR2 is SVGIG (reference sequence). J was trimmed by 6 bases and V by 5 bases; bases with no gene match: 14. The CDR3 has 15 residues.

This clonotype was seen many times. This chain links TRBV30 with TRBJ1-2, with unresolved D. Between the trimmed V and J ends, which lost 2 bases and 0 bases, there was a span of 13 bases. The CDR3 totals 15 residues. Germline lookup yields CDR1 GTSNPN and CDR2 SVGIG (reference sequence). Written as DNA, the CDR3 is TGTGCCTGGAGTAAGGCGGCAGGACCTAACTATGGCTACACCTTC. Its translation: CAWSKAAGPNYGYTF.

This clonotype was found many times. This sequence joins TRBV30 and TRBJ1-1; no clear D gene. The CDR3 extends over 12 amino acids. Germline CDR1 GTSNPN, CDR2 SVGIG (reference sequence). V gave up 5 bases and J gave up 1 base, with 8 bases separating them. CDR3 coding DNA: TGTGCCTGGGAAGAGGGGAACACTGAAGCTTTCTTT. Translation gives CAWEEGNTEAFF.

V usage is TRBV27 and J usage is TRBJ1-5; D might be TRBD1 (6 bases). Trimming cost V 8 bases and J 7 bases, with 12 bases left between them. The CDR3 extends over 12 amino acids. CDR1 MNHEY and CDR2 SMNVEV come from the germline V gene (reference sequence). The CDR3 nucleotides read TGTGCCAGCCCCGGGGGGGCCCAGCCCCAGCATTTT. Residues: CASPGGAQPQHF.

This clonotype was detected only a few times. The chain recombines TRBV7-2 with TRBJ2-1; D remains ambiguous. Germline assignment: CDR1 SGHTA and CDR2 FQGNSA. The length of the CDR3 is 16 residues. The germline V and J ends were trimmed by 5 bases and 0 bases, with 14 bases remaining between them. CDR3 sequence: CASSRSTKSSYNEQFF. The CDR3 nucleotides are TGTGCCAGCAGCCGAAGCACGAAAAGCTCCTACAATGAGCAGTTCTTC.

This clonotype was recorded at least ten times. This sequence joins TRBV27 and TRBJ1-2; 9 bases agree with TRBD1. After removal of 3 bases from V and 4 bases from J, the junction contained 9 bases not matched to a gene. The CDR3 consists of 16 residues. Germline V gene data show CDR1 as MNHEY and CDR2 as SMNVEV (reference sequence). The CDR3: CASSLQGTGKIYGYTF. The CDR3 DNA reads TGTGCCAGCAGTTTGCAAGGGACAGGGAAAATCTATGGCTACACCTTC.

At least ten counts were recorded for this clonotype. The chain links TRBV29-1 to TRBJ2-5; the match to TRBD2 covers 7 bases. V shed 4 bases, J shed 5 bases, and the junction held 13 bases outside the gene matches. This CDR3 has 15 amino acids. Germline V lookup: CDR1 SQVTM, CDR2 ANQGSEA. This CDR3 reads CSVVGLAASGETQYF. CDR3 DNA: TGCAGCGTTGTCGGTCTAGCGGCGAGCGGGGAGACCCAGTACTTC.

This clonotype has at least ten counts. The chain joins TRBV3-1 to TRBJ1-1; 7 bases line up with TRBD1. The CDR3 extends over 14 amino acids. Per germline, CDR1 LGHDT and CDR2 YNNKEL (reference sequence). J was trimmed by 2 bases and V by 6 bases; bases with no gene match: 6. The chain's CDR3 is CASSPRGANTEAFF. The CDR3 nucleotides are TGTGCCAGCAGTCCCAGGGGGGCTAACACTGAAGCTTTCTTT.

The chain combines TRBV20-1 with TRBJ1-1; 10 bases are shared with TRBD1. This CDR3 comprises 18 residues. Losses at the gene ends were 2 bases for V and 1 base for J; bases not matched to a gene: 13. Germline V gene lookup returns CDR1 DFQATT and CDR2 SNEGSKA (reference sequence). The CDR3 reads CSARKPGQGLLGNTEAFF. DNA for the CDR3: TGCAGTGCTAGAAAACCGGGACAGGGGTTACTCGGGAACACTGAAGCTTTCTTT.

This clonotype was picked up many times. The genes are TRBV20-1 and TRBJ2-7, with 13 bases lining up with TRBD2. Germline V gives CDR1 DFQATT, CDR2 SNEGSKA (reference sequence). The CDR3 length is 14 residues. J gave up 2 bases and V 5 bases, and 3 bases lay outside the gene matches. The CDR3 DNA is TGCAGTGCTTCCGGGACTAGCGGGACCTACGAGCAGTACTTC. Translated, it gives CSASGTSGTYEQYF.

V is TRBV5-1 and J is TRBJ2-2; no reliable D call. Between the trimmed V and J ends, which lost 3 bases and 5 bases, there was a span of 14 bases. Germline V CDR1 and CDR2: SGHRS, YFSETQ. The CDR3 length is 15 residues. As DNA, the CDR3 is TGCGCCAGCAGCTGGGTTGCGGAGAAGACCGGGGAGCTGTTTTTT. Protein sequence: CASSWVAEKTGELFF.

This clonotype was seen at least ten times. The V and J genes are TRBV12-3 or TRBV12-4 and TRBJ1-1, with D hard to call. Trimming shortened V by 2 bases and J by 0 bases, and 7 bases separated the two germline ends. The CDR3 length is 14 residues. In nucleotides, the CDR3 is TGTGCCAGCAGTTTATCAGACATGAACACTGAAGCTTTCTTT. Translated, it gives CASSLSDMNTEAFF.